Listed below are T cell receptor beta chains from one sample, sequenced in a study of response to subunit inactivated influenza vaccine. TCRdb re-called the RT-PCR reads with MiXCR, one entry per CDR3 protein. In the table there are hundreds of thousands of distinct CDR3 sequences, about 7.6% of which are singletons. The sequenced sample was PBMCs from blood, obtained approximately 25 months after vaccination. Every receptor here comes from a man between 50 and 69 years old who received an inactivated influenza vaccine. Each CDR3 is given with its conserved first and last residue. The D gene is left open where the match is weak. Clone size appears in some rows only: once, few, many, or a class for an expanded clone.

TGTGCCAGCAGCTTCAGGGTCTATGGCTACACCTTC CASSFRVYGYTF TRBJ1-2 12 few NA TRBV7-9
TGTGCCAGCAGCCAAGGCCCTAGCGGGAGTGGTACAGATACGCAGTATTTT CASSQGPSGSGTDTQYF TRBJ2-3 17 NA TRBD2 TRBV3-1
TGTGCCAGCAGCATCATAGTGGGATCCTATAATTCACCCCTCCACTTT CASSIIVGSYNSPLHF TRBJ1-6 16 NA NA TRBV7-8
TGTGCCAGCAGTTTAGAGGGGGGGCCCAATGAGCAGTTCTTC CASSLEGGPNEQFF TRBJ2-1 14 few NA TRBV12-3/TRBV12-4
TGTGCCAGCACCTCTTCTGGGGGTGGCAATCAGCCCCAGCATTTT CASTSSGGGNQPQHF TRBJ1-5 15 NA NA TRBV12-3/TRBV12-4
TGTGCCAGCAGTTCCCGCCTTAGGGGGGAGGGCCGTGATACGCAGTATTTT CASSSRLRGEGRDTQYF TRBJ2-3 17 NA NA TRBV28
TGTGCCAGCAGCCCCCGGGGAGGGGACATCGACGAGCAGTACTTC CASSPRGGDIDEQYF TRBJ2-7 15 many NA TRBV7-9
TGTGCCAGCAGTTTATCCAGGGGCGACAAACTGTTTTTT CASSLSRGDKLFF TRBJ1-4 13 NA NA TRBV25-1
TGTGCCAGCAGTTTAGAGCCGGGGGGGCCGTACGAGCAGTACTTC CASSLEPGGPYEQYF TRBJ2-7 15 many TRBD2 TRBV12-3/TRBV12-4
TGTGCCAGCAGCAAAACGTTTCAGGGTGACAGGATCACAGATACGCAGTATTTT CASSKTFQGDRITDTQYF TRBJ2-3 18 few NA TRBV21-1
TGTGCCAGCAGCTGGCGGACGGTTTTCCAGCCCCAGCATTTT CASSWRTVFQPQHF TRBJ1-5 14 few NA TRBV21-1
TGTGCCAGCAGCCAAGGTTCCCAGAACACTGAAGCTTTCTTT CASSQGSQNTEAFF TRBJ1-1 14 NA NA TRBV3-1